The 21 T cell receptor beta chains below were found in one sample sequenced in a study of OX40 agonist ivuxolimab in advanced cancers. Assay: immunoSEQ multiplex PCR; the TCRdb copy retains only in-frame clones and omits some. The profile shows 96,000 or so clones, about 80% of them singletons. The starting material was CD4+ or CD8+ T cells sorted from blood, obtained in a trial of the OX40 agonist ivuxolimab. Receptor source: an adult with an advanced solid tumor such as melanoma, head and neck, liver or kidney cancer.

In its sample, this clone was seen a few times. This chain links TRBV18 with TRBJ2-1; 10 nucleotides line up with TRBD1. There are 15 residues in the CDR3. The germline V gene has CDR1 KGHSH and CDR2 LQKENI. V shed 4 bases, J shed 5 bases, and the junction held 5 bases outside the gene matches. The CDR3 nucleotides read TGTGCCAGCTCACTGGGACAGGGGTTGAACAATGAGCAGTTCTTC. Translating gives CASSLGQGLNNEQFF.

This clone has a handful of counts. The chain couples TRBV5-6 to TRBJ2-5; 12 nucleotides agree with TRBD2. The CDR3 has 15 residues. Looked up from germline, CDR1 is SGHDT and CDR2 is YYEEEE. V lost 2 bases and J lost 9; bases outside the gene matches: 8. Here the CDR3 DNA reads TGTGCCAGCAGCTTCGGACTAGCGGGACAGGACGCCCAGTACTTC. It translates to CASSFGLAGQDAQYF.

This clone is deemed medium-sized. V and J are TRBV11-1 and TRBJ1-1; D call uncertain. The CDR3 has 14 amino acids. The ends were cut back, 1 base at V and 5 bases at J, with 11 bases in the middle. Germline V gives CDR1 SGHAT, CDR2 FQDESV (reference sequence). Here the CDR3 DNA reads TGTGCCAGCAGCTTAGAAGGCCGAGGGACTGAAGCTTTCTTT. Translated: CASSLEGRGTEAFF.

This sequence joins TRBV9 and TRBJ1-2; 7 bases match TRBD1. Germline assignment: CDR1 SGDLS and CDR2 YYNGEE. The CDR3 is 14 residues long. Unmatched junction bases numbered 9, after V lost 0 bases and J lost 10 bases. This CDR3 is CASSVVEGGSDYTF. CDR3 bases: TGTGCCAGCAGCGTAGTGGAAGGGGGCAGTGACTACACCTTC.

This clone is a singleton in its sample. This rearrangement joins TRBV7-9 to TRBJ2-5; D unclear. Germline loops: CDR1 SEHNR, CDR2 FQNEAQ (reference sequence). V lost 9 bases to trimming and J lost 3 bases, with 11 bases between them. The CDR3 loop spans 12 amino acids. CDR3 amino acids: CASTREKETQYF. The CDR3 DNA reads TGTGCCAGTACCCGAGAGAAAGAGACCCAGTACTTC.

In this sample, this clone turned up a few times. The V gene is TRBV5-1, the J gene TRBJ1-2; D is unresolved. The CDR3 covers 11 residues. Between the trimmed V and J ends, which lost 4 bases and 2 bases, there was a span of 3 bases. CDR1 and CDR2 from the germline V gene are SGHRS and YFSETQ. CDR3 protein: CASSGNYGYTF. The DNA of the CDR3 is TGCGCCAGCAGCGGAAACTATGGCTACACCTTC.

The CDR3 DNA reads as TGTGCCAGCAGCTTATCGCCCATCCTACAAGAGACCCAGTACTTC. Its protein is CASSLSPILQETQYF. The chain joins TRBV7-7 to TRBJ2-5; D unclear. The CDR3 sequence is 15 residues long. In germline, CDR1 is SSHAT, CDR2 FNYEAQ (reference sequence). Trimming took 2 bases from V and 2 from J, leaving 12 bases between them.

The chain is built from TRBV9 and TRBJ2-1, with 7 positions matching TRBD1. Looked up from germline, CDR1 is SGDLS and CDR2 is YYNGEE. J gave up 4 bases and V 3 bases, and 10 bases lay outside the gene matches. CDR3 length equals 16 residues. This CDR3 reads CASSDDWDSLYNEQFF. The CDR3 DNA reads as TGTGCCAGCAGCGACGACTGGGACAGCCTTTACAATGAGCAGTTCTTC.

The J gene is TRBJ2-7, the V gene TRBV12-2; the table's D call, TRBD2, has no DNA check behind it. TRBV12-2 is an annotated pseudogene. The CDR3 has 14 residues. The CDR3 loop reads CASRLLAGGLEQYF. CDR3 nucleotide sequence: TGTGCAAGTCGCCTCTTAGCGGGAGGTCTCGAGCAGTACTTC.

The V gene is TRBV6-6, the J gene TRBJ1-1; D gene uncertain. The CDR3 has 13 amino acids. Germline V gene lookup returns CDR1 MNHNY and CDR2 SVGAGI (reference sequence). The V gene lost 4 bases and the J gene lost 6 bases, with 12 bases spanning the gap. The DNA for the CDR3 is TGTGCCAGCAGTTCCGAAGGGCTTGCTGAAGCTTTCTTT. This gives the protein CASSSEGLAEAFF.

This chain joins TRBV30 and TRBJ2-1; no clear D. Germline CDR1 and CDR2: GTSNPN and SVGIG (reference sequence). The CDR3 is 16 amino acids. Trimming pared 3 bases from V and 2 bases from J, leaving 17 bases between. CDR3 amino acids: CAWRNGPKTTYNEQFF. The CDR3, as DNA: TGTGCCTGGAGGAACGGACCAAAGACAACCTACAATGAGCAGTTCTTC.

V usage is TRBV4-1 and J usage is TRBJ1-3; D possibly corresponds to TRBD1 (5 bases). In germline, CDR1 is MGHRA, CDR2 YSYEKL. V lost 8 bases and J 0 bases, leaving 11 bases between the germline ends. The CDR3 sequence is 14 residues long. The CDR3, as DNA: TGCGCCAGCTGGGGGGGGGACTCTGGAAACACCATATATTTT. It translates to CASWGGDSGNTIYF.

The rearrangement links TRBV9 to TRBJ2-1, with a possible D match to TRBD2 (6 bases). Germline-derived CDR1 and CDR2 are SGDLS and YYNGEE. V was shortened by 6 bases and J by 9 bases, with 22 bases between the two germline ends. This CDR3 is built from 15 residues. As DNA, the CDR3 is TGTGCCAGCAACAACCCTGGGACCCGGAGGGGTGAGCAGTTCTTC. Translated, it gives CASNNPGTRRGEQFF.

The chain recombines TRBV6-1 with TRBJ1-2; perhaps TRBD1 as D (5 bases). V shed 4 bases and J shed 2 bases, with 14 bases lying between them. Germline V gives CDR1 MNHNS, CDR2 SASEGT. CDR3 length equals 15 residues. The CDR3 DNA reads as TGTGCCAGCAGTGCCAACGCGCGGGACAACTATGGCTACACCTTC. This codes for CASSANARDNYGYTF.

V gene TRBV4-2 combines with J gene TRBJ1-2; D is perhaps TRBD1 (5 bases). The germline CDR1 and CDR2 sequences are LGHNA and YNFKEQ. This CDR3 has 15 residues. V was trimmed by 0 bases and J by 2 bases, leaving 10 bases between them. The CDR3 bases are TGTGCCAGCAGCCAAGATAGGCGGGGGAACTATGGCTACACCTTC. Translation: CASSQDRRGNYGYTF.

This clone appeared once. This rearrangement joins TRBV5-1 to TRBJ1-2; D may be TRBD1 (5 bases). The CDR3 spans 15 residues. Deletions cut 1 base from V and 2 bases from J, with 12 bases between. The germline CDR1 and CDR2 sequences are SGHRS and YFSETQ. CDR3 nucleotides: TGCGCCAGCAGCTTGAATGGGGGACCGAACTATGGCTACACCTTC. The encoded protein is CASSLNGGPNYGYTF.

The chain carries TRBV5-1 and TRBJ1-1; D gene ambiguous. The germline CDR1 and CDR2 sequences are SGHRS and YFSETQ. This CDR3 has 13 residues. V was trimmed by 3 bases and J by 1 base, leaving 7 bases between them. CDR3 region: CASSSLANTEAFF. For the CDR3, the DNA is TGCGCCAGCAGCTCTTTGGCGAACACTGAAGCTTTCTTT.

This chain links TRBV19 with TRBJ2-1; tentatively, D is TRBD1 (6 bases). This CDR3 is 15 amino acids long. The V gene's germline CDR1 is LNHDA and CDR2 SQIVND (reference sequence). Deletions cut 3 bases from V and 6 bases from J, with 15 bases between. The CDR3 nucleotides are TGTGCCAGTAGTATCGATGGGACACCTAGCAATGAGCAGTTCTTC. Translation gives CASSIDGTPSNEQFF.

The chain couples TRBV5-1 to TRBJ2-4; possible D gene TRBD2, 6 bases. V was clipped by 3 bases and J by 5 bases, with 21 bases between them. The length of the CDR3 is 17 residues. Germline assignment: CDR1 SGHRS and CDR2 YFSETQ. The CDR3 DNA follows: TGCGCCAGCAGCTCTCGGCCCAATGGGGGGATCGAAAACATTCAGTACTTC. Its protein is CASSSRPNGGIENIQYF.

The chain has TRBV7-2 and TRBJ1-1; D is perhaps TRBD1 (6 bases). The CDR3 contains 16 residues. Trimming removed 1 base from V and 5 bases from J, with 17 bases in between. Germline assignment: CDR1 SGHTA and CDR2 FQGNSA. This CDR3 reads CASSLVTGGRKTEAFF. CDR3 coding DNA: TGTGCCAGCAGCTTAGTTACGGGGGGGCGGAAGACTGAAGCTTTCTTT.

This clone showed up just a few times. This CDR3 is also generated by other DNA sequences in the sample. This chain connects TRBV28 to TRBJ1-2; D remains ambiguous. Deletions cut 6 bases from V and 5 bases from J, with 7 bases between. Germline loops: CDR1 MDHEN, CDR2 SYDVKM. The CDR3 totals 11 residues. The CDR3: CASRDYYGYTF. In nucleotides, the CDR3 is TGTGCCAGCAGGGATTATTATGGCTACACCTTC.